This TCR beta chain stems from a study of shared clonotypes between healthy human individuals (dated by TCRdb to about 2020). Some background on the complete study: Three men and a couple of women, aged 18 to 49 years, made up the cohort. Per donor, leukapheresis produced somewhere between about 0.85 and 8.9 billion PBMCs. For each donor, CD4 naive and CD4 memory were each run on three plates, CD8 naive on two plates, and CD8 memory on one plate. To increase sequencing depth and limit assay-specific biases, different laboratories used diverse techniques to prepare libraries and sequence TCR repertoires. To estimate repertoire size and how much clonotype sharing occurs between individuals, the study deeply sequenced the blood TCR repertoires of 4 to 6 healthy adults.

Using the deep immunoSEQ assay, multiplex PCR amplified TCR CDR3 regions from genomic DNA. Extracted genomic DNA from each cell subset was spread evenly across all wells of several immunoSEQ 96-well plates, with each plate serving as a replicate. For sorted subsets, 200 to 250 ng of genomic DNA, equivalent to 25,000 to 35,000 T cell genomes, went into each replicate PCR. Purified libraries were quantified with a Qubit 3.0 fluorometer, sized on a Bioanalyzer 2100, and re-quantified with the KAPA Library Quantification kit. Every immunoSEQ 96-well plate was sequenced on a dedicated single-read 150-cycle Illumina NextSeq 550 flow cell. The paper's data handling went like this. Because only junctional sequences without quality scores were contained in the immunoSEQ output, filtering matching that applied to full-length reads could not be performed. To assign V/J genes and CDR3, sequences were annotated against IMGT germline references using PyIR, a Python wrapper for IgBLAST v1.9. Any read was removed if the V/J assignment was weak (E-value above 1e-6), the CDR3 was missing, or the read contained stop codons, out-of-frame junctions, or ambiguous translated residues. V3J clonotypes were defined as sequences sharing the same inferred V gene, J gene, and CDR3 amino acid sequence. Percentage overlap between repertoires was computed as shared unique clonotypes divided by the size of the smaller repertoire. Three approaches were used to assess repertoire richness: RTK rarefaction, the Chao1 estimator, and Recon v2.1 estimates of unobserved clonotypes. Generation probabilities were computed with OLGA for all TCRbeta clonotypes obtained by the gDNA method from a few donors. Sourced from immuneACCESS, this table was stored by TCRdb with only in-frame sequences that have V and J called. A share of the clones is absent; for the studies checked, an unresolved V gene accounts for under half, and the remainder has no known explanation. The V and J calls and clone size were taken over from that table, and D and trimming were inferred from the DNA. Within this sample are more than 150,000 clones, with 90% to 95% of them counted one time only. About 0.07% of the sample is held by the ten biggest clonotypes.

The CDR3, cysteine through phenylalanine, is 15 amino acids long. CDR3 DNA only is kept here, 45 bases in frame from base 1. The germline V gene supplies CDR1 MDHEN and CDR2 SYDVKM. Relative to germline, V is 8 bases shorter and J is 0 bases shorter, with 16 bases between their ends. General findings and caveats noted by the study authors: The small number of donors limited the genetic and exposure-history diversity represented. Clonotypes shared by all four sorted-subset donors showed higher generation probabilities than non-shared clonotypes. Estimated clonotype richness was generally larger for naive than for memory subsets. Based on pairwise subsampling, the degree of clonotype sharing among donors was expected to be affected by sequencing depth. Roughly 5% of naive CD4, 3.5% of naive CD8, roughly 2.5% of memory CD4, and 0.4% of memory CD8 clonotypes were shared across several donors. Only blood was sampled, and tissue TCR repertoires likely differ from those in blood. Incomplete sequencing was indicated by rarefaction of sorted-subset datasets, despite the large sequencing depth.

The donors were healthy, HIV-negative adults who had no recently reported acute infections or vaccinations. Every donor was a Caucasian adult residing in Nashville, Tennessee, USA. CD4+ T cells were enriched by magnetic negative selection; naive cells were then positively selected on CD45RA, and the negative fraction formed the memory subset. Blood was obtained by leukapheresis, after which PBMCs were separated by Ficoll-Histopaque density gradient centrifugation and cryopreserved in liquid nitrogen vapor phase. Purity and quantity of every magnetically sorted T cell population were checked by analytical flow cytometry. From each sorted fraction, genomic DNA was isolated and quantified by UV absorbance on a Nanodrop 2000c. The table lists this clone with a count of one. There is no known antigen for this receptor. No quality values exist for individual bases; no much larger clone is one base distant.

This clonotype originated in a woman in her twenties or thirties in good health. The chain joins TRBV28 to TRBJ1-1; a confident D gene designation cannot be given. The sequencing sample was made of naive CD4+ T cells sorted from blood. The cell subset or site label corresponds to: CD45RA+ positively selected. The DNA sequence is given as TGTGCCAGCTTGGAGCCTGGGTCACTGAACACTGAAGCTTTCTTT. Translation gives CASLEPGSLNTEAFF.